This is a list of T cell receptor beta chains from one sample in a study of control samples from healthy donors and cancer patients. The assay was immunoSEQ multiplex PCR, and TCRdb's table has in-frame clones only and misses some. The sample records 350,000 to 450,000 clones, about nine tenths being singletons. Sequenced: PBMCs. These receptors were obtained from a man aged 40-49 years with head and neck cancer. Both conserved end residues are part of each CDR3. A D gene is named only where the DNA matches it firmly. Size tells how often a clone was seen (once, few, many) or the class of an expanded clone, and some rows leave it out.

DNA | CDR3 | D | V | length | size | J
TGTGCCAGCAGTACGGGACTAGCGGGTTCCTACGAGCAGTACTTC | CASSTGLAGSYEQYF | TRBD2 | TRBV6-6 | 15 | NA | TRBJ2-7
TGTGCCAGCAGCCGACCGGGACAGGTGGGCTACGAGCAGTACTTC | CASSRPGQVGYEQYF | TRBD1 | TRBV3-1/TRBV3-2 | 15 | NA | TRBJ2-7
TGTGCCAGTAGCCCGTCTAGGGGGCGTGACACCGGGGAGCTGTTTTTT | CASSPSRGRDTGELFF | TRBD1 | TRBV19 | 16 | NA | TRBJ2-2
TGTGCCAGCAGCTTCAGGGGACTAGCGGGAACTGAGCAGTTCTTC | CASSFRGLAGTEQFF | TRBD2 | TRBV5-6 | 15 | once | TRBJ2-1
TGTGCCAGCAGCGTCGCTAGCGGGAAGGGAAGAGTGGGCAATGAGCAGTTCTTC | CASSVASGKGRVGNEQFF | TRBD2 | TRBV9 | 18 | NA | TRBJ2-1
TGTGCCAGTAGGTCCTCCCTGGTCGAAAAACTGTTTTTT | CASRSSLVEKLFF | NA | TRBV19 | 13 | NA | TRBJ1-4
TGTGCCAGCAGCCCACCGACAGGACTAGGCTCTGGAAACACCATATATTTT | CASSPPTGLGSGNTIYF | NA | TRBV5-6 | 17 | NA | TRBJ1-3
TGTGCCAGCAGTGAAGGGGCAGCGGGGGGGCCCCTGTTCTTC | CASSEGAAGGPLFF | TRBD2 | TRBV2 | 14 | NA | TRBJ2-1
TGTGCCAGCAGCGTAGGCTTTCCGGGGGGCTACACCTTC | CASSVGFPGGYTF | NA | TRBV9 | 13 | once | TRBJ1-2
TGTGCCTGGAAGGGAGAGGGCTCCTACGAGCAGTACTTC | CAWKGEGSYEQYF | NA | TRBV30 | 13 | NA | TRBJ2-7
TGTGCCAGCAGCGTGGGCGACAGGGCCGGTCAGCCCCAGCATTTT | CASSVGDRAGQPQHF | TRBD1 | TRBV9 | 15 | once | TRBJ1-5
TGTGCCTGGAGTGTTGGCGCTGGGACTGAAGCTTTCTTT | CAWSVGAGTEAFF | NA | TRBV30 | 13 | NA | TRBJ1-1
TGTGCAAGTCGCTTACGTACCGGGGCTGGAATTCGGGGCTACACCTTC | CASRLRTGAGIRGYTF | NA | TRBV12-2 | 16 | NA | TRBJ1-2
TGTGCCAGCAGAAGACAGGACTCGGTCTACGAGCAGTACTTC | CASRRQDSVYEQYF | NA | TRBV6-5 | 14 | NA | TRBJ2-7
TGTGCCAGCAGCGCCACCCTAGCGGGGGGGTGGGATACAGATACGCAGTATTTT | CASSATLAGGWDTDTQYF | TRBD2 | TRBV11-2 | 18 | few | TRBJ2-3
TGCGCCAGCAGCCCGGATGAACAGGGGTGGGTCGATGAGCAGTTCTTC | CASSPDEQGWVDEQFF | TRBD1 | TRBV5-1 | 16 | NA | TRBJ2-1
TGTGCCAGCAGTCTCGGACCCCCTGAGAACAAAAACATTCAGTACTTC | CASSLGPPENKNIQYF | NA | TRBV27 | 16 | once | TRBJ2-4
TGTGCCACCGGGGCTAGAGGCTCCACAGATACGCAGTATTTT | CATGARGSTDTQYF | NA | TRBV24-1 | 14 | NA | TRBJ2-3
TGTGCCAGCAGCACGACAGGGGGAGTTGAAAAACTGTTTTTT | CASSTTGGVEKLFF | TRBD1 | TRBV3-1/TRBV3-2 | 14 | NA | TRBJ1-4
TGTGCCAGCAGTTTATCCAGGGGTCCCGGGGAGCTGTTTTTT | CASSLSRGPGELFF | NA | TRBV27 | 14 | NA | TRBJ2-2
TGTGCCAGCAGCGTATTTGGGGGCGTGAACACTGAAGCTTTCTTT | CASSVFGGVNTEAFF | NA | TRBV9 | 15 | NA | TRBJ1-1
TGTGCCAGCAGTGACGGTGGAACCGAGCAGTACTTC | CASSDGGTEQYF | NA | TRBV3-1/TRBV3-2 | 12 | NA | TRBJ2-7
TGTGCTAGTGGCCCGGGGACAGAAGAGACCCAGTACTTC | CASGPGTEETQYF | TRBD1 | TRBV12-5 | 13 | NA | TRBJ2-5
TGCGCCAGCAGCTGGATAGCGGGGAGAGTCGCAGCCGACACCGGGGAGCTGTTTTTT | CASSWIAGRVAADTGELFF | TRBD2 | TRBV5-1 | 19 | few | TRBJ2-2
TGTGCCAGCGGATCTCTATGGAGCTACACCTTC | CASGSLWSYTF | NA | TRBV28 | 11 | NA | TRBJ1-2
TGTGCCAGCAGCCCCGGACATATTTACGAGCAGTACTTC | CASSPGHIYEQYF | NA | TRBV7-9 | 13 | NA | TRBJ2-7
TGTGCCATAAAAGTTAGCGGGAATGTTGCGACAGATACGCAGTATTTT | CAIKVSGNVATDTQYF | TRBD2 | TRBV10-3 | 16 | NA | TRBJ2-3
TGTGCCAGCAGTGAAATGAGTCAGCCGGAATACTCAGAGGGCTACACCTTC | CASSEMSQPEYSEGYTF | NA | TRBV2 | 17 | NA | TRBJ1-2
TGTGCCAGCAGCTCACAGGGTATCTACGGCTACACCTTC | CASSSQGIYGYTF | NA | TRBV13 | 13 | few | TRBJ1-2
TGTGCCAGCAGCTTCGGGGAAGGGTACACTGAAGCTTTCTTT | CASSFGEGYTEAFF | NA | TRBV5-6 | 14 | once | TRBJ1-1
TGTGCCAGCAAACTTGACGGATCTTACACTGAAGCTTTCTTT | CASKLDGSYTEAFF | NA | TRBV6-5 | 14 | NA | TRBJ1-1
TGTGCCAGCAGTATCCAGGGTTGGGAGACCCAGTACTTC | CASSIQGWETQYF | NA | TRBV6-5 | 13 | NA | TRBJ2-5
TGTGCCAGCAGTTCCATGTACCAAGAGACCCAGTACTTC | CASSSMYQETQYF | NA | TRBV27 | 13 | NA | TRBJ2-5
TGTGCCAGCAGCCAAGATTCCTATCGGGACGAGCAGTACTTC | CASSQDSYRDEQYF | NA | TRBV14 | 14 | NA | TRBJ2-7
TGTGCCACCAGTGATTATCTAAGGGGAGGAACCGGGGAGCTGTTTTTT | CATSDYLRGGTGELFF | NA | TRBV24-1 | 16 | once | TRBJ2-2
TGTGCCACGTCCAGGACTCAGAATCAGCCCCAGCATTTT | CATSRTQNQPQHF | NA | TRBV19 | 13 | few | TRBJ1-5
TGTGCCAGCAGTGAACTAGCGGGGGTTGAGACCCAGTACTTC | CASSELAGVETQYF | TRBD2 | TRBV2 | 14 | NA | TRBJ2-5
TGTGCCAGCAGCTCAGACTTAGATACGCAGTATTTT | CASSSDLDTQYF | NA | TRBV11-3 | 12 | NA | TRBJ2-3
TGTGCCTGGACTCCGGGACGGAGCTATGGCTACACCTTC | CAWTPGRSYGYTF | NA | TRBV30 | 13 | NA | TRBJ1-2
TGCAGTGCTAGAGGAGGGGGCGAGCAGTACTTC | CSARGGGEQYF | NA | TRBV20-1 | 11 | NA | TRBJ2-7
TGTGCCAGCAGCTTTACAGGGTTAAGCACCGGGGAGCTGTTTTTT | CASSFTGLSTGELFF | NA | TRBV7-9 | 15 | few | TRBJ2-2
TGTGCCAGCAGTTTTTCTCCGACAGGGGACACTGAAGCTTTCTTT | CASSFSPTGDTEAFF | TRBD1 | TRBV28 | 15 | NA | TRBJ1-1
TGTGCCAGCTACGTGATCGGAATGGGTGAAAAACTGTTTTTT | CASYVIGMGEKLFF | NA | TRBV5-6 | 14 | NA | TRBJ1-4
TGTGCCAGCAGCTCCTCACTGGACGTTCCATCGGAGCTGTTTTTT | CASSSSLDVPSELFF | NA | TRBV7-2 | 15 | NA | TRBJ2-2
TGTGCCAGTAGTATTCGGGCAGGGGCAGCTACGAACTATGGCTACACCTTC | CASSIRAGAATNYGYTF | NA | TRBV19 | 17 | NA | TRBJ1-2
TGTGCCAGCAGCCAAGATCGAAGGGGGCGCGTTCAGCCCCAGCATTTT | CASSQDRRGRVQPQHF | TRBD1 | TRBV3-1/TRBV3-2 | 16 | NA | TRBJ1-5
TGCGCCAGCAGTGAGTCGGGACAGGGTACGGAGACCCAGTACTTC | CASSESGQGTETQYF | TRBD1 | TRBV10-1 | 15 | once | TRBJ2-5
TGTGCCAGCAGCGTAGTTACACAGGGACAACAGTATTTT | CASSVVTQGQQYF | NA | TRBV9 | 13 | NA | TRBJ2-3
TGTGCCAGCAGTTACGACACTAGCGGAGATACGCAGTATTTT | CASSYDTSGDTQYF | TRBD2 | TRBV6-2/TRBV6-3 | 14 | NA | TRBJ2-3
TGCGCCAGCAGCCGACCCGGAGGAGGGCCAAACTATGGCTACACCTTC | CASSRPGGGPNYGYTF | NA | TRBV4-1 | 16 | few | TRBJ1-2
TGTGCCAGCAGCTTAGCCCGTTCGGGGATGAACACTGAAGCTTTCTTT | CASSLARSGMNTEAFF | NA | TRBV7-2 | 16 | few | TRBJ1-1
TGTGCCAGCAGCTTTGCCGGGCGGGGGTACGAGCAGTACTTC | CASSFAGRGYEQYF | TRBD2 | TRBV5-4 | 14 | once | TRBJ2-7
TGCGCCAGCAGCCAAGATGAACATTCCTACGAGCAGTACTTC | CASSQDEHSYEQYF | NA | TRBV4-1 | 14 | NA | TRBJ2-7
TGTGCCAGCTCGGGGGCCACTGGGGAAAAACTGTTTTTT | CASSGATGEKLFF | NA | TRBV19 | 13 | NA | TRBJ1-4